This is a list of T cell receptor beta chains from one sample in a study of cytomegalovirus exposure and HLA in healthy donors. Libraries were prepared by immunoSEQ multiplex PCR; TCRdb keeps only in-frame clonotypes and omits some of them. This sample yields fewer than 250,000 clones, of which around 87% are seen a single time; about 2.8% belongs to the top ten. Sequences were obtained from PBMCs. The receptor source for this set is a young man in good health and CMV-seronegative. CDR3s include the opening cysteine and the closing phenylalanine or tryptophan. The D gene is left open where the match is weak. For some rows the clone size is stated as once, few or many, or as a class when expanded; others skip it.

abundance: -
v_gene: TRBV5-1
j_gene: TRBJ1-1
d_gene: -
CDR3aa: CASSLGLTANTEAFF
CDR3nt: TGCGCCAGCAGCTTGGGCCTGACAGCGAACACTGAAGCTTTCTTT

abundance: -
v_gene: TRBV2
j_gene: TRBJ2-7
d_gene: -
CDR3aa: CASSGGLLTYEQYF
CDR3nt: TGTGCCAGCAGTGGCGGGCTCCTTACCTACGAGCAGTACTTC

abundance: -
v_gene: TRBV15
j_gene: TRBJ2-1
d_gene: TRBD2
CDR3aa: CATSIHIAGGPREQFF
CDR3nt: TGTGCCACCAGCATACACATAGCGGGAGGGCCTCGAGAGCAGTTCTTC

abundance: -
v_gene: TRBV28
j_gene: TRBJ1-5
d_gene: -
CDR3aa: CASTTIREPQHF
CDR3nt: TGTGCCAGCACCACAATTCGGGAGCCCCAGCATTTT

abundance: once
v_gene: TRBV6-1
j_gene: TRBJ2-7
d_gene: -
CDR3aa: CASKDFWGEGYEQYF
CDR3nt: TGTGCCAGCAAGGATTTCTGGGGTGAGGGCTACGAGCAGTACTTC

abundance: -
v_gene: TRBV28
j_gene: TRBJ2-7
d_gene: TRBD1
CDR3aa: CATETGNDAEQYF
CDR3nt: TGTGCCACAGAGACAGGGAACGATGCCGAGCAGTACTTC

abundance: -
v_gene: TRBV2
j_gene: TRBJ2-7
d_gene: -
CDR3aa: CASSDHAQGPSYEQYF
CDR3nt: TGTGCCAGCAGTGACCATGCACAGGGTCCCTCCTACGAGCAGTACTTC

abundance: -
v_gene: TRBV7-7
j_gene: TRBJ2-3
d_gene: -
CDR3aa: CASSFGVLDTQYF
CDR3nt: TGTGCCAGCAGCTTCGGGGTTTTGGATACGCAGTATTTT

abundance: once
v_gene: TRBV5-1
j_gene: TRBJ2-1
d_gene: -
CDR3aa: CASSPVPELGHNEQFF
CDR3nt: TGCGCCAGCAGCCCTGTACCCGAGCTGGGGCACAATGAGCAGTTCTTC

abundance: -
v_gene: TRBV4-3
j_gene: TRBJ2-5
d_gene: -
CDR3aa: CASSQGNRAAETQYF
CDR3nt: TGCGCCAGCAGCCAAGGGAACAGGGCTGCGGAGACCCAGTACTTC

abundance: -
v_gene: TRBV9
j_gene: TRBJ2-7
d_gene: TRBD2
CDR3aa: CASSRTSANSYEQYF
CDR3nt: TGTGCCAGCAGCCGGACTAGCGCTAACTCCTACGAGCAGTACTTC

abundance: -
v_gene: TRBV5-1
j_gene: TRBJ2-5
d_gene: -
CDR3aa: CASSSTSRETQYF
CDR3nt: TGCGCCAGCAGCAGTACTAGCCGGGAGACCCAGTACTTC

abundance: -
v_gene: TRBV28
j_gene: TRBJ1-2
d_gene: -
CDR3aa: CATLRSYGYTF
CDR3nt: TGTGCCACGCTGAGAAGCTATGGCTACACCTTC

abundance: -
v_gene: TRBV6-1
j_gene: TRBJ2-4
d_gene: TRBD2
CDR3aa: CASSELGLAGGPAKNIQYF
CDR3nt: TGTGCCAGCAGTGAATTAGGTCTAGCGGGGGGGCCTGCCAAAAACATTCAGTACTTC

abundance: -
v_gene: TRBV9
j_gene: TRBJ2-1
d_gene: -
CDR3aa: CASSVAGEAYNEQFF
CDR3nt: TGTGCCAGCAGCGTAGCGGGGGAGGCCTACAATGAGCAGTTCTTC

abundance: -
v_gene: TRBV6-5
j_gene: TRBJ2-7
d_gene: -
CDR3aa: CASSRDITYEQYF
CDR3nt: TGTGCCAGCAGCCGGGACATCACCTACGAGCAGTACTTC

abundance: once
v_gene: TRBV29-1
j_gene: TRBJ1-1
d_gene: -
CDR3aa: CSVGGTEAFF
CDR3nt: TGCAGCGTGGGGGGCACTGAAGCTTTCTTT

abundance: -
v_gene: TRBV7-9
j_gene: TRBJ2-1
d_gene: -
CDR3aa: CASSLAGGFLNEQFF
CDR3nt: TGTGCCAGCAGCTTAGCAGGGGGTTTCTTGAATGAGCAGTTCTTC

abundance: -
v_gene: TRBV5-1
j_gene: TRBJ2-7
d_gene: TRBD2
CDR3aa: CASSFSGGRTYEQYF
CDR3nt: TGCGCCAGCAGCTTTAGCGGGGGCCGAACCTACGAGCAGTACTTC

abundance: -
v_gene: TRBV4-3
j_gene: TRBJ2-7
d_gene: -
CDR3aa: CASSQENGGFYEQYF
CDR3nt: TGCGCCAGCAGCCAAGAGAATGGAGGGTTCTACGAGCAGTACTTC

abundance: -
v_gene: TRBV21-1
j_gene: TRBJ1-1
d_gene: -
CDR3aa: CASRKTLCGQSINTEAFF
CDR3nt: TGTGCCAGCAGGAAAACGTTATGCGGACAGAGCATAAACACTGAAGCTTTCTTT

abundance: -
v_gene: TRBV7-2
j_gene: TRBJ2-1
d_gene: -
CDR3aa: CASSSQLHNEQFF
CDR3nt: TGTGCCAGCAGCTCTCAACTGCACAATGAGCAGTTCTTC